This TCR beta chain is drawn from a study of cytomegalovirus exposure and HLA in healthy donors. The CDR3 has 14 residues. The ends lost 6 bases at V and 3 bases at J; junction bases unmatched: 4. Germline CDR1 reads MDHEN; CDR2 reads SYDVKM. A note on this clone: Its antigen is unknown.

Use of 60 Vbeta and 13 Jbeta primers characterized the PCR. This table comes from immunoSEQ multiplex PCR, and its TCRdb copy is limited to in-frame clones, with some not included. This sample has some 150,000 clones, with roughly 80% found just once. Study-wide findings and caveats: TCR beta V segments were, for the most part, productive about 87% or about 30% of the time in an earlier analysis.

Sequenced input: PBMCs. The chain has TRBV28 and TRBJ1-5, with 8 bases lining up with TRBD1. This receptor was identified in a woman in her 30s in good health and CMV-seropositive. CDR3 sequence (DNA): TGTGCCAGCAGAGGACAGGGAGACAATCAGCCCCAGCATTTT. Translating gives CASRGQGDNQPQHF.